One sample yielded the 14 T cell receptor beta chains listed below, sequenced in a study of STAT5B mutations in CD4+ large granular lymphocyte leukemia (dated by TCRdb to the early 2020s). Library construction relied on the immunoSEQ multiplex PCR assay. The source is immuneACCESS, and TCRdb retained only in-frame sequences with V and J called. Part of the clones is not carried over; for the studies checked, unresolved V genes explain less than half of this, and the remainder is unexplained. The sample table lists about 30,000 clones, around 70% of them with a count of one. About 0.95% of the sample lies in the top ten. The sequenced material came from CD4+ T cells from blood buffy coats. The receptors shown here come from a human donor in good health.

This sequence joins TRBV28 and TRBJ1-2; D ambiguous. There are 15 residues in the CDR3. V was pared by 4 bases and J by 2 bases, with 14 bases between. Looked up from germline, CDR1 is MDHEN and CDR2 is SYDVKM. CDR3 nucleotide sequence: TGTGCCAGCAGTTCCCCGTTTGCGGCCAACTATGGCTACACCTTC. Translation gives CASSSPFAANYGYTF.

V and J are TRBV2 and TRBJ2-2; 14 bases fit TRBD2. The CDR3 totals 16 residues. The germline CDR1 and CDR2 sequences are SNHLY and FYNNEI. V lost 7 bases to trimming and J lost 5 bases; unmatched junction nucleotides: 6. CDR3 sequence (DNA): TGTGCCAGCACTCGACTAGCGGGGGGGCAAACCGGGGAGCTGTTTTTT. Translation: CASTRLAGGQTGELFF.

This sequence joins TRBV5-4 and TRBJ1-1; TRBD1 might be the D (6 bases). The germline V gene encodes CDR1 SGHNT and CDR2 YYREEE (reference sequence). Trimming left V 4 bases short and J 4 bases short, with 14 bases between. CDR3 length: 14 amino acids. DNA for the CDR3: TGTGCCAGCAGCCCGGGGACACACGGCACTGAAGCTTTCTTT. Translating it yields CASSPGTHGTEAFF. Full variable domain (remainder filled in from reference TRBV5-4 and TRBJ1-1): ETGVTQSPTHLIKTRGQQVTLRCSSQSGHNTVSWYQQALGQGPQFIFQYYREEENGRGNFPPRFSGLQFPNYSSELNVNALELDDSALYLCASSPGTHGTEAFFGQGTRLTVV.

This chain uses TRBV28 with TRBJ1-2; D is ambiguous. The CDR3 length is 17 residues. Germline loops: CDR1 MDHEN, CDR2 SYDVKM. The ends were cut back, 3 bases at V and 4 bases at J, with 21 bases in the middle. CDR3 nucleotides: TGTGCCAGCAGTTTTGGTGAGGTCAGAGACCCCCTCTATGGCTACACCTTC. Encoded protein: CASSFGEVRDPLYGYTF.

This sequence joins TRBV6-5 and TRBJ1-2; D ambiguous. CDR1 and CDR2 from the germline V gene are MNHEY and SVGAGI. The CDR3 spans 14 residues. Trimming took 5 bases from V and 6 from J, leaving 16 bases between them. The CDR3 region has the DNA TGTGCCAGCAGTCGGACGGCAAGTCCAAATGGCTACACCTTC. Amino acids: CASSRTASPNGYTF.

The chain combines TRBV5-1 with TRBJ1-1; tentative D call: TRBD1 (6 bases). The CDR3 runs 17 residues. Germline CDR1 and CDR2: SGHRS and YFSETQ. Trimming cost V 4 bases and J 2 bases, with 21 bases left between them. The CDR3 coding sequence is TGCGCCAGCAGCGACGGGACAAAGGGTTGGGGTAACACTGAAGCTTTCTTT. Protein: CASSDGTKGWGNTEAFF.

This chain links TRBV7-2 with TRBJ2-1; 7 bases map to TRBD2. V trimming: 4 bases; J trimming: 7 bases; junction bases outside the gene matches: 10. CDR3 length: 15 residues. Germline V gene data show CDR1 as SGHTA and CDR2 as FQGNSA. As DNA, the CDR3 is TGTGCCAGCAGCTCTGGCCTCCCGGGGGGTAATGAGCAGTTCTTC. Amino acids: CASSSGLPGGNEQFF.

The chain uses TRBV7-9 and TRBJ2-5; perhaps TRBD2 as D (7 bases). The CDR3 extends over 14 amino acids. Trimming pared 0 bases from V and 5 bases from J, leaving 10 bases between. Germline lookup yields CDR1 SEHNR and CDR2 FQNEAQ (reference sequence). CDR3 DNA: TGTGCCAGCAGCTTAGCAGGGGGGGCTGAGACCCAGTACTTC. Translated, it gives CASSLAGGAETQYF.

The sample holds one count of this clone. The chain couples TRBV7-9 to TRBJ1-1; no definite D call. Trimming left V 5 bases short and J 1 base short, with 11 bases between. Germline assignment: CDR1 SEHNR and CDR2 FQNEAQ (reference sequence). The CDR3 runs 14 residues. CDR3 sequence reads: CASSLQTTNTEAFF. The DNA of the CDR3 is TGTGCCAGCAGCCTCCAGACAACGAACACTGAAGCTTTCTTT.

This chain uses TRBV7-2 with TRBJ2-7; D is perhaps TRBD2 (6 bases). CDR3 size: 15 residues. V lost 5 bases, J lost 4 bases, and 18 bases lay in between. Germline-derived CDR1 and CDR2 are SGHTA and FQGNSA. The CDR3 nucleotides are TGTGCCAGCAGCACCCCCGGGAGTTCTATGTACGAGCAGTACTTC. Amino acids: CASSTPGSSMYEQYF.

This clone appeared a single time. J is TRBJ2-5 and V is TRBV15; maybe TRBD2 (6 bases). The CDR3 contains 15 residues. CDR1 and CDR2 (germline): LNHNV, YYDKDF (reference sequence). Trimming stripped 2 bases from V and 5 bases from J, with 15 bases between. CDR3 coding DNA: TGTGCCACCAGCAGACCCGGAGGCGGGACTGAGACCCAGTACTTC. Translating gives CATSRPGGGTETQYF.

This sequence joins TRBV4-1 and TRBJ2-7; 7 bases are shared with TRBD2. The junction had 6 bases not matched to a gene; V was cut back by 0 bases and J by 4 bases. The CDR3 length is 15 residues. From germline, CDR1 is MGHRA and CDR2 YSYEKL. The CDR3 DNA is TGCGCCAGCAGCCAAGACCGCGGGAGAGCTTACGAGCAGTACTTC. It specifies CASSQDRGRAYEQYF.

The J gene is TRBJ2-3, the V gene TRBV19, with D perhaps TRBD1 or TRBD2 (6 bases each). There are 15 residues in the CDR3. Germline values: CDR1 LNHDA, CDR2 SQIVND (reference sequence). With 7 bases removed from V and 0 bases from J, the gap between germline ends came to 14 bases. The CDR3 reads CASTGAGSSTDTQYF. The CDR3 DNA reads TGTGCCAGTACGGGGGCCGGGAGTAGCACAGATACGCAGTATTTT.

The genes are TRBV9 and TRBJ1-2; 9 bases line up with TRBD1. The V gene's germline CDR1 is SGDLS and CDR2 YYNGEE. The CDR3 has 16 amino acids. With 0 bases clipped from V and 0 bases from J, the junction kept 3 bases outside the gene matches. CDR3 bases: TGTGCCAGCAGCGTAGCTGGGACAGGGACTAACTATGGCTACACCTTC. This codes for CASSVAGTGTNYGYTF. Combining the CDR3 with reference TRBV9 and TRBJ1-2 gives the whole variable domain DSGVTQTPKHLITATGQRVTLRCSPRSGDLSVYWYQQSLDQGLQFLIQYYNGEERAKGNILERFSAQQFPDLHSELNLSSLELGDSALYFCASSVAGTGTNYGYTFGSGTRLTVV.